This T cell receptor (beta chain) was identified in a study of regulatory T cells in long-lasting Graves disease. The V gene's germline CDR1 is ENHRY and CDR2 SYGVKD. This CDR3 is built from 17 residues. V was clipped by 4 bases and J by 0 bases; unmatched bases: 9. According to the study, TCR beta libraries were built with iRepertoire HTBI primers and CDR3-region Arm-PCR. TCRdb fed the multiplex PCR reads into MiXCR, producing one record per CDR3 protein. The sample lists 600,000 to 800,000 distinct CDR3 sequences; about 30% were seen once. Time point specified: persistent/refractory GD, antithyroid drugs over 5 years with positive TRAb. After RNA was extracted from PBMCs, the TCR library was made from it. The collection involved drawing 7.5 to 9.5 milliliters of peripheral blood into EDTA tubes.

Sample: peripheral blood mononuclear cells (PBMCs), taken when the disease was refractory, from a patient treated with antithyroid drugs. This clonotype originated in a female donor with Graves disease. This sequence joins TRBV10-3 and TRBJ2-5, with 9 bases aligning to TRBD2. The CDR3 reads CAISVRLADMYQETQYF. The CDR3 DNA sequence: TGTGCCATCAGTGTGCGACTAGCGGACATGTACCAAGAGACCCAGTACTTC.